Described below is a single T cell receptor (beta chain) sequence and its context. What it recognizes is unknown. The data are from a study of PD-L1 blockade in urothelial cancer. As for the study in general: The analyses of blood took place 3 weeks (second dose) and 6 weeks after treatment start. Findings and caveats of the study: Durable benefit accompanied greater 3-week expansion of tumor-associated blood clones.

The sample's time point: peripheral blood 6 weeks after treatment start. Germline V gene lookup returns CDR1 SEHNR and CDR2 FQNEAQ (reference sequence). The CDR3 contains 14 residues. Trimming took 5 bases from V and 5 from J, leaving 15 bases between them. Here immunoSEQ multiplex PCR was the method, and the copy in TCRdb shows in-frame clones only, minus some. The sample includes 35,000 to 45,000 clones, approximately 83% seen only once; the top ten take about 16%. This sequence was found in a man in his 60s with urothelial cancer. The sequenced sample was PBMCs, obtained around atezolizumab (anti-PD-L1) treatment. V usage is TRBV7-9 and J usage is TRBJ2-5; weak D call: TRBD2 (6 bases). This CDR3 reads CASSPGPGAETQYF. Here the CDR3 DNA reads TGTGCCAGCAGCCCAGGACCGGGAGCGGAGACCCAGTACTTC.